This TCR beta chain was found in a study of sequential checkpoint blockade in melanoma. Only in-frame clones appear in the TCRdb table, and some are missing; sequencing was by immunoSEQ multiplex PCR. The sample has around 12,000 clones, less than 70% seen once. Sample treatment: randomized to nivolumab then ipilimumab (arm A) or the reverse (arm B). The V and J ends lost 1 base and 1 base, in that order; junction bases with no gene match: 3. The CDR3 is 15 residues long. Germline V gives CDR1 MNHEY, CDR2 SVGAGI. The receptor was isolated from a human donor with melanoma. The sample consisted of CD8+ T cells sorted from blood (inferred from file names), taken from a patient given nivolumab and ipilimumab in sequence. This sequence joins TRBV6-5 and TRBJ1-1; TRBD1 matches 7 bases. The DNA of the CDR3 is TGTGCCAGCAGTTACTTGACAGGGCCGAACACTGAAGCTTTCTTT. Its protein product is CASSYLTGPNTEAFF.